This TCR beta chain stems from a study of blood T cell repertoires in COVID-19. Residents of 24 US areas, aged about 18 to 95 years, made up the participants. The method was immunoSEQ multiplex PCR; TCRdb's version includes in-frame clones alone and lacks a portion of them. The sample records fewer than 400,000 clones, 92% being singletons. CDR3 length equals 16 residues. After removal of 5 bases from V and 2 bases from J, the junction contained 5 bases not matched to a gene. Per the germline V gene, CDR1 is SGHVS and CDR2 is FNYEAQ. The sequence was obtained from a woman aged 30 to 39 who had recovered from COVID-19. The J gene is TRBJ2-3, the V gene TRBV7-6, with 12 positions matching TRBD2. What was sequenced was PBMCs or T cells enriched from blood (not recorded which). The CDR3 sequence is CASSRLAGDVTDTQYF. The CDR3 DNA follows: TGTGCCAGCAGCCGACTAGCGGGAGACGTCACAGATACGCAGTATTTT.